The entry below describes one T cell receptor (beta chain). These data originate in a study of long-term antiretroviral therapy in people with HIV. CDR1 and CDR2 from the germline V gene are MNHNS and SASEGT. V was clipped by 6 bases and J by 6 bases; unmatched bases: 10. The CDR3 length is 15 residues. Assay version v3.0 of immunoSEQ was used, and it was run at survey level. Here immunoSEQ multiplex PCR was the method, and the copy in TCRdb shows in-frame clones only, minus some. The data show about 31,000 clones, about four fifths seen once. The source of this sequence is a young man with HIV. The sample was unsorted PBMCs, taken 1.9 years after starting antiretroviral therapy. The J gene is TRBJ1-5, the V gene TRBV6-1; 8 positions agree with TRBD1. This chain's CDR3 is CASSTGPQGVQPQHF. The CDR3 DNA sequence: TGTGCCAGCAGCACCGGGCCACAGGGGGTTCAGCCCCAGCATTTT.